This T cell receptor (beta chain) came from a study of CD8 T cells in ankylosing spondylitis. Preparation of TCR beta libraries was done by quantitative 5'-RACE with molecular barcodes. One entry per CDR3 protein, called by TCRdb with MiXCR from the 5' RACE reads. The sample includes tens of thousands of distinct CDR3 sequences, about 9% of them seen just once. After removal of 5 bases from V and 7 bases from J, the junction contained 10 bases not matched to a gene. The germline CDR1 and CDR2 sequences are GTSNPN and SVGIG (reference sequence). CDR3 size: 14 residues. As concerns this clonotype: The target antigen is unknown.

Study observations and caveats: Roughly eight highly homologous variants made up a TCR beta motif that seemed to typify ankylosing spondylitis blood. Disease-associated clonotypes exhibited CD8+ identity and were relatively infrequent in peripheral blood. Earlier literature documents some of the motif variants in reactive arthritis synovial fluid and blood. The clones that were linked to disease were reported to be significantly enriched in matched synovial fluid samples from ankylosing spondylitis patients.

Specimen: blood, either unsorted or a sorted T cell fraction (not recorded which). This TCR was recovered from a male donor with ankylosing spondylitis. The chain has TRBV30 and TRBJ2-1, with TRBD2 identical over 8 bases. The CDR3: CAWGYGLALNEQFF. The CDR3 nucleotides are TGTGCCTGGGGTTACGGACTAGCTTTGAATGAGCAGTTCTTC.